The clone carrying this T cell receptor beta chain showed up just a few times. TCRdb used MiXCR to reprocess the reads, holding one entry per CDR3 protein. The profile shows under 850,000 distinct CDR3 sequences, roughly 35% of them singletons. This sample is part of a study of T cell repertoires in cytomegalovirus infection. The sample comprised PBMCs. The sequence was collected from a human donor in good health (CMV status not recorded). Some clones in this sample may be carry-over from other donors' samples.

The CDR3 sequence is CASRFTGSTEAFF. The CDR3 nucleotides are TGTGCCAGCAGGTTTACAGGGAGCACTGAAGCTTTCTTT. The chain is built from TRBV6-1 and TRBJ1-1, with a weak D call TRBD1 (6 bases). Trimming stripped 6 bases from V and 4 bases from J, with 12 bases between. The CDR3 is 13 residues long. Germline CDR1 reads MNHNS; CDR2 reads SASEGT.